The 5 T cell receptor beta chains in this list originate from one sample, sequenced in a study of blood T cell repertoires in COVID-19. TCRdb keeps only in-frame clones here, not all; method: immunoSEQ multiplex PCR. The table includes 150,000 or so clones, approximately 82% detected once. Sequenced material: peripheral blood. All receptors come from a man in his 70s who had recovered from COVID-19.

The V call is TRBV2, the J call TRBJ2-7, with a weak D call TRBD2 (6 bases). The V end was cut by 0 bases, the J end by 3 bases, with 9 bases between. The CDR3 contains 14 residues. The germline gives CDR1 SNHLY, CDR2 FYNNEI. CDR3 region: CASSEARDFYEQYF. In DNA, the CDR3 is TGTGCCAGCAGTGAAGCGAGGGACTTCTACGAGCAGTACTTC. Full variable domain (rest looked up from reference TRBV2 and TRBJ2-7): EPEVTQTPSHQVTQMGQEVILRCVPISNHLYFYWYRQILGQKVEFLVSFYNNEISEKSEIFDDQFSVERPDGSNFTLKIRSTKLEDSAMYFCASSEARDFYEQYFGPGTRLTVT.

The chain recombines TRBV9 with TRBJ2-5; 10 positions agree with TRBD2. The CDR3 is made up of 17 amino acids. V dropped 3 bases and J dropped 4; count of bases not matched to a gene: 12. Germline CDR1 SGDLS, CDR2 YYNGEE. CDR3 sequence reads: CASSAEGSGREGETQYF. In nucleotides, the CDR3 is TGTGCCAGCAGCGCAGAGGGGAGCGGGAGGGAAGGAGAGACCCAGTACTTC.

CDR3 in DNA: TGCGCCAGCAGCTTGTGGGGGCCTAACACTGAAGCTTTCTTT. Protein: CASSLWGPNTEAFF. The chain is built from TRBV5-1 and TRBJ1-1; D is perhaps TRBD1 (6 bases). Trimming shortened V by 1 base and J by 2 bases, and 9 bases separated the two germline ends. This CDR3 region has 14 residues. Germline CDR1 reads SGHRS; CDR2 reads YFSETQ. The complete variable domain, with remaining parts taken from reference TRBV5-1 and TRBJ1-1, reads KAGVTQTPRYLIKTRGQQVTLSCSPISGHRSVSWYQQTPGQGLQFLFEYFSETQRNKGNFPGRFSGRQFSNSRSEMNVSTLELGDSALYLCASSLWGPNTEAFFGQGTRLTVV.

This clone appeared once. The chain couples TRBV7-9 to TRBJ2-5, with D hard to call. V was trimmed by 1 base and J by 0 bases, leaving 6 bases between them. CDR3 length: 14 residues. Germline V gives CDR1 SEHNR, CDR2 FQNEAQ (reference sequence). The CDR3 DNA reads as TGTGCCAGCAGCTTAGGGCAGTACCAAGAGACCCAGTACTTC. It translates to CASSLGQYQETQYF.

The CDR3, as DNA: TGTGCCAGCAGCTTGTTAGGGGTATATTCACCCCTCCACTTT. It specifies CASSLLGVYSPLHF. The rearrangement joins TRBV7-8 to TRBJ1-6; possible D gene TRBD1, 5 bases. This CDR3 is built from 14 residues. Deletions cut 3 bases from V and 8 bases from J, with 11 bases between. CDR1 is SGHVS, CDR2 FQNEAQ, per germline.